This is a list of T cell receptor beta chains from one sample in a study of T cell responses to AZD1222 COVID-19 vaccine. Measured with immunoSEQ multiplex PCR; TCRdb has only the in-frame clones, and not every one. This sample has 120,000 to 150,000 clones, with around 91% found just once. Sequencing was performed on peripheral blood, taken on day 0 of AZD1222 vaccination. These receptors all come from an adult in good health. Both conserved end residues are part of each CDR3. A D gene is named only where the DNA matches it firmly. Size is stated for part of the rows, as once, few or many counts, or as a class when the clone is expanded.

size,V,D,J,CDR3,DNA
NA,TRBV19,NA,TRBJ2-1,CASSIGTISYNEQFF,TGTGCCAGTAGTATCGGGACGATCTCCTACAATGAGCAGTTCTTC
NA,TRBV9,TRBD1,TRBJ1-6,CASSGRDREYNSPLHF,TGTGCCAGCAGCGGCCGGGACAGGGAGTATAATTCACCCCTCCACTTT
NA,TRBV15,NA,TRBJ1-1,CATSRDRGSRAFF,TGTGCCACCAGCAGAGATCGGGGGTCTCGAGCTTTCTTT
NA,TRBV18,TRBD1,TRBJ1-1,CASSREMDRWIEAFF,TGTGCCAGCTCACGAGAGATGGACAGGTGGATAGAAGCTTTCTTT
NA,TRBV2,NA,TRBJ2-5,CASSPIGETQYF,TGTGCCAGCAGCCCAATAGGAGAGACCCAGTACTTC
NA,TRBV5-5,TRBD2,TRBJ2-7,CASSTHLAGGPSGYEQYF,TGTGCCAGCAGCACACATCTAGCGGGGGGGCCTAGTGGCTACGAGCAGTACTTC
NA,TRBV29-1,TRBD1,TRBJ1-2,CSSGQGSYGYTF,TGCAGCTCGGGACAGGGTAGCTATGGCTACACCTTC
NA,TRBV19,NA,TRBJ1-1,CASALQRWGRTEAFF,TGTGCCAGCGCGCTCCAGCGGTGGGGGAGGACTGAAGCTTTCTTT
NA,TRBV11-1,NA,TRBJ2-5,CASSLSQTQYF,TGTGCCAGCAGCTTGAGTCAGACCCAGTACTTC
NA,TRBV25-1,NA,TRBJ1-3,CASSGRYPGPREGNTIYF,TGTGCCAGCAGTGGGAGGTATCCCGGGCCCCGGGAAGGAAACACCATATATTTT
NA,TRBV4-3,TRBD1,TRBJ2-3,CASSLQGASTDTQYF,TGCGCCAGCAGCCTTCAGGGGGCCAGCACAGATACGCAGTATTTT
NA,TRBV7-3,TRBD2,TRBJ2-1,CASSPPGGNEQFF,TGTGCCAGCAGCCCGCCGGGGGGCAATGAGCAGTTCTTC
once,TRBV28,TRBD1,TRBJ2-2,CATWDRGGTGELFF,TGTGCCACCTGGGACAGGGGGGGGACCGGGGAGCTGTTTTTT
NA,TRBV5-1,NA,TRBJ1-2,CASSYTGSREGGYTF,TGCGCCAGCAGCTACACCGGGTCGCGGGAAGGGGGCTACACCTTC
NA,TRBV4-3,TRBD1,TRBJ1-4,CASSQVRDSFWGEEKLFF,TGCGCCAGCAGCCAAGTACGGGACAGTTTTTGGGGAGAGGAAAAACTGTTTTTT